A selection of T cell receptor beta chains follows, all from one sample in a study of T cells after yellow fever vaccination. Each CDR3 protein gets one entry after TCRdb re-called the 5' RACE reads with MiXCR. The sample yields about 360,000 distinct CDR3 sequences, roughly 6.2% seen once. Sequencing used PBMCs, obtained 5 days after the yellow fever booster vaccination. The receptors shown here come from a man aged 30 to 45 who received the YFV17D yellow fever vaccine. The CDR3 runs from the conserved cysteine through the conserved F or W. The order of the fields is V gene, D gene, clone size, J gene, CDR3 DNA, CDR3 protein. D genes are given only for firm matches. Expanded clones get a size class; other rows say once, few or many, or leave the size out.

TRBV29-1	NA	NA	TRBJ1-3	TGCAGCGTCTCGAAACCCGGGACAACTTCTGGAAACACCATATATTTT	CSVSKPGTTSGNTIYF
TRBV2	NA	few	TRBJ2-1	TGTGCCAGCTGCCTGGCAGCTTTCAATGAGCAGTTCTTC	CASCLAAFNEQFF
TRBV7-9	NA	few	TRBJ1-2	TGTGCCAGCAGCTCCGAGGGGGTGTATGGCTACACCTTC	CASSSEGVYGYTF
TRBV10-3	TRBD2	few	TRBJ2-7	TGTGCCATCAGTGCCGGGGCTAGCGGGACCTCCTACGAGCAGTACTTC	CAISAGASGTSYEQYF
TRBV6-1	TRBD2	few	TRBJ2-5	TGTGCCAGCAGTACGTGGGGGACTAGCGGGACCCAGTACTTC	CASSTWGTSGTQYF
TRBV6-6	TRBD2	NA	TRBJ2-7	TGTGCCAGCAGACCAAGCGGGAGCCCCTACGAGCAGTACTTC	CASRPSGSPYEQYF
TRBV7-2	TRBD1	NA	TRBJ1-1	TGTGGCAGCAGCTTAGTCCCAGGGACAGGGGCTACTGAAGCTTTCTTT	CGSSLVPGTGATEAFF
TRBV27	NA	many	TRBJ2-7	TGTGCCAGCAGTTTTGCAGGGTCCTACGAGCAGTACTTC	CASSFAGSYEQYF
TRBV6-1	NA	many	TRBJ1-5	TGTGCCAGCAGTGGAACTGATCGGGGACAGCCCCAGCATTTT	CASSGTDRGQPQHF
TRBV25-1	NA	NA	TRBJ2-7	TGTGCCAGCAGTGAATCTCCGTCCTACGAGCAGTACTTC	CASSESPSYEQYF
TRBV6-2/TRBV6-3	TRBD2	NA	TRBJ2-1	TGTGCCAGCAGTTACTCGATGGCGTCTGGGACTAGCGGGAGGGCCTTCTACAATGAGCAGTTCTTC	CASSYSMASGTSGRAFYNEQFF
TRBV7-2	NA	many	TRBJ1-2	TGTGCCAGCAGCTTAGATAATGGCTACACCTTC	CASSLDNGYTF
TRBV5-8	NA	NA	TRBJ2-5	TGTGCCAGCAGCTTGGCGGGGGCTATGGAGACCCAGTACTTC	CASSLAGAMETQYF
TRBV6-1	NA	few	TRBJ2-1	TGTGCCAGCAGTATTCGTGACTCCTACAATGAGCAGTTCTTC	CASSIRDSYNEQFF
TRBV29-1	TRBD1	many	TRBJ2-1	TGCAGCGTCCCTGAGGGGGCACGAGAGCAGTTCTTC	CSVPEGAREQFF
TRBV12-3/TRBV12-4	NA	few	TRBJ2-2	TGTGCCGGTGAGCGTCAGAACACCGGGGAGCTGTTTTTT	CAGERQNTGELFF
TRBV18	TRBD1	NA	TRBJ1-4	TGTGCCAGCTCACACAGGACAGGGCCGGGTGAAAAACTGTTTTTT	CASSHRTGPGEKLFF
TRBV5-1	NA	many	TRBJ1-1	TGCGCCAGCAGCTCCGGGAACACTGAAGCTTTCTTT	CASSSGNTEAFF
TRBV28	NA	NA	TRBJ1-1	TGTGCCAGCAGTTTGTTTGAGGGCGCGAACACTGAAGCTTTCTTT	CASSLFEGANTEAFF
TRBV4-3	NA	few	TRBJ2-1	TGCGCCAGCAGCCAAGACAGGGCGCGAGGCGAGCAGTTCTTC	CASSQDRARGEQFF
TRBV6-2/TRBV6-3	TRBD1	few	TRBJ1-5	TGTGCCAGCAGATCCCGACAGGGAAGAAGCAATCAGCCCCAGCATTTT	CASRSRQGRSNQPQHF
TRBV18	TRBD2	few	TRBJ2-7	TGTGCCAGCTCGTGGCGGGAGGGATCCTACGAGCAGTACTTC	CASSWREGSYEQYF
TRBV6-2/TRBV6-3	TRBD1	NA	TRBJ2-7	TGTGCCAGCAGGCAGGGACAGGCTTATAACTACGAGCAGTACTTC	CASRQGQAYNYEQYF
TRBV4-3	TRBD2	few	TRBJ2-7	TGCGCCAGCAGCCAAGAGGGCAGGGAGGGTGAGCAGTACTTC	CASSQEGREGEQYF
TRBV19	NA	few	TRBJ1-1	TGTGCCAGTAGTATGACAAAGAACACTGAAGCTTTCTTT	CASSMTKNTEAFF
TRBV29-1	NA	NA	TRBJ2-7	TGCAGCGTTGAAGATCGGGTGAGCGAGCAGTACTTC	CSVEDRVSEQYF
TRBV9	NA	NA	TRBJ2-6	TGTGCCAGCAGCGTATACGGCACATCCAACGTCCTGACTTTC	CASSVYGTSNVLTF
TRBV19	NA	few	TRBJ2-1	TGTGCCAGTAGTATTTCCGATGAGCAGTTCTTC	CASSISDEQFF
TRBV28	NA	many	TRBJ2-3	TGTGCCAGCAGCGCGGACCAGGGGACAGATACGCAGTATTTT	CASSADQGTDTQYF
TRBV18	NA	NA	TRBJ2-1	TGTGCCAGCTCACCCAAGTCCCCCTTGTTGGAGCAGTTCTTC	CASSPKSPLLEQFF
TRBV5-1	TRBD1	NA	TRBJ1-1	TGCGCCACCCGACAGGGGACCATGAACACTGAAGCTTTCTTT	CATRQGTMNTEAFF
TRBV20-1	TRBD2	many	TRBJ2-2	TGCAGTGCTAGTCCTCCGGGGAGGGCCGTCGGGGAGCTGTTTTTT	CSASPPGRAVGELFF
TRBV9	NA	many	TRBJ2-1	TGTGCCAGCAGCGTAGCGGGGTATTCATACAATGAGCAGTTCTTC	CASSVAGYSYNEQFF
TRBV20-1	TRBD2	many	TRBJ2-7	TGCAGTGCTAGAGTGCCGACTAGCGGGACCTACGAGCAGTACTTC	CSARVPTSGTYEQYF
TRBV11-2	TRBD2	few	TRBJ2-1	TGTGCCAGCAGCCCGACTAGCGGGCCACGAAATGAGCAGTTCTTC	CASSPTSGPRNEQFF
TRBV7-3	NA	many	TRBJ2-1	TGTGCCAGCAGCGCCCTAAGGGGAAATGAGCAGTTCTTC	CASSALRGNEQFF
TRBV5-4	TRBD2	NA	TRBJ2-7	TGTGCCAGCAGCCGAGAGGCGGGAGGACTTAGTAACGAGCAGTACTTC	CASSREAGGLSNEQYF
TRBV11-2	TRBD2	NA	TRBJ2-3	TGTGCCAGCAGCGCCCAAAGACTAGCGGGAGTAAGCACAGATACGCAGTATTTT	CASSAQRLAGVSTDTQYF
TRBV5-1	TRBD1	NA	TRBJ2-2	TGCGCCAGCAGCTTTGGCGACAGGGATCACGGGGAGCTGTTTTTT	CASSFGDRDHGELFF
TRBV2	NA	NA	TRBJ2-4	TGTGCCAGCAGTGAACAGACACCGAGGCAAAACATTCAGTACTTC	CASSEQTPRQNIQYF
TRBV28	TRBD1	NA	TRBJ1-1	TGTGCAATCGAACAGGGGCAAAGGGCTTTCTTT	CAIEQGQRAFF
TRBV11-3	NA	few	TRBJ2-1	TGTGCCAGCAGCTGGGGCTTGGAGGGAGACAATGAGCAGTTCTTC	CASSWGLEGDNEQFF
TRBV7-8	TRBD1	NA	TRBJ1-1	TGTGCCAGCAGCTTAGTTCTGGGACAGGAAAAAATGAACACTGAAGCTTTCTTT	CASSLVLGQEKMNTEAFF
TRBV6-5	NA	NA	TRBJ1-1	TGTGCCAGCACTAGGGCAGGGCGAGCTTTCTTT	CASTRAGRAFF
TRBV14	TRBD2	NA	TRBJ2-7	TGTGCCAGCAGCCAAGTAGCGGGGGCTTCCTACGAGCAGTACTTC	CASSQVAGASYEQYF
TRBV4-3	NA	few	TRBJ1-2	TGCGCCAGCAGCCCTACAACACGGTCCTCTAACTATGGCTACACCTTC	CASSPTTRSSNYGYTF
TRBV7-2	NA	few	TRBJ2-5	TGTGCCAGCAGCTTAGTTGGTGTAGCCGGGGAGACCCAGTACTTC	CASSLVGVAGETQYF
TRBV28	NA	few	TRBJ1-2	TGTGCCAGCAGCATTCTAGGGGGAGGCTACACCTTC	CASSILGGGYTF
TRBV28	NA	few	TRBJ2-7	TGTGCCAGCAGTCGACTATTCTACGAGCAGTACTTC	CASSRLFYEQYF
TRBV29-1	TRBD2	many	TRBJ2-3	TGCAGCGTCCCGGCCGGGACTAGCGGCCCCCCGGCAGATACGCAGTATTTT	CSVPAGTSGPPADTQYF
TRBV29-1	TRBD1	few	TRBJ1-1	TGCAGCGTTGGACAGGGAGCCACTGAAGCTTTCTTT	CSVGQGATEAFF
TRBV7-6	TRBD2	few	TRBJ2-3	TGTGCCAGCAGCTCAGTCGGACTAGCGGGAGTGGGGGTTTACGATACGCAGTATTTT	CASSSVGLAGVGVYDTQYF
TRBV28	NA	many	TRBJ2-7	TGTGCCAGCAGTTTAAGCCCCGGATCCTACGAGCAGTACTTC	CASSLSPGSYEQYF